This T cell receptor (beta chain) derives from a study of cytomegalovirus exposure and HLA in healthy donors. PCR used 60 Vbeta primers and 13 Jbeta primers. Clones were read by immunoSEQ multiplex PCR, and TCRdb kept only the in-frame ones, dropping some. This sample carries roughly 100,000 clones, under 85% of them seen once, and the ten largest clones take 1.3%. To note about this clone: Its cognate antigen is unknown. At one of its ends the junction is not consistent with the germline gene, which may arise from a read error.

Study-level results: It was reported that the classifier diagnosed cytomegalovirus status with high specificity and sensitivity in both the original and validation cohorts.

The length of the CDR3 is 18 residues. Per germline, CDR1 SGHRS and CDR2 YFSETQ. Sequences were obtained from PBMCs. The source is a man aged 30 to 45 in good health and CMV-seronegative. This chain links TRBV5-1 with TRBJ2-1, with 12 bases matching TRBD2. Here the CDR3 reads CASTLRTSGRFIRDEQFF. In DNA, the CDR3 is TGCGCCAGCACCTTGCGTACTAGCGGGAGGTTTATCAGGGATGAGCAGTTCTTC.